This is a list of T cell receptor beta chains from one sample in a study of blood T cell repertoires in COVID-19. The protocol was immunoSEQ multiplex PCR, while the TCRdb copy is restricted to in-frame clones and leaves out a portion. The table shows 90,000 to 140,000 clones, with around 86% occurring only once. The sequencing input was peripheral blood. The receptors originated from a man at least 80 years old with acute or convalescent COVID-19. The CDR3 runs from the conserved cysteine through the conserved F or W. The D gene is left open where the match is weak. Rows may omit the clone size; those that give it use once, few, many or a size class.

>TRBV2|TRBD1|TRBJ1-1|.
TGTGCCAGCCAAAGGCAGGGGGACCTCACTGAAGCTTTCTTT
CASQRQGDLTEAFF
>TRBV7-8|.|TRBJ1-2|few
TGTGCCAGCAGCTTAACTTCCGGCTATGGCTACACCTTC
CASSLTSGYGYTF
>TRBV19|TRBD1|TRBJ1-4|.
TGTGCCAGTAAGGAGGGACAGGGGGTTGAAAAACTGTTTTTT
CASKEGQGVEKLFF
>TRBV18|.|TRBJ1-2|.
TGTGCCAGCTCACAGGGATCTACAGGGCCGTCTAACTATGGCTACACCTTC
CASSQGSTGPSNYGYTF
>TRBV19|.|TRBJ1-2|.
TGTGCCAGTAATAGGAGACAAGGGGAAGCTAACTATGGCTACACCTTC
CASNRRQGEANYGYTF
>TRBV5-1|.|TRBJ2-3|.
TGCGCCAGCAGTAGCCCAGGGGCAGATACGCAGTATTTT
CASSSPGADTQYF
>TRBV6-1|TRBD1|TRBJ1-2|.
TGTGCCAGCAGTGAAAGCAGGACAGGAACGAACTATGGCTACACCTTC
CASSESRTGTNYGYTF
>TRBV30|.|TRBJ1-2|few
TGTGCCTGGAGTGTATGGGGCGGAGGGGACTACGGCTACACCTTC
CAWSVWGGGDYGYTF
>TRBV4-2|.|TRBJ2-7|few
TGTGCCAGCAGCCAAACGACAGTGAGCTCCTACGAGCAGTACTTC
CASSQTTVSSYEQYF
>TRBV27|TRBD2|TRBJ2-1|once
TGTGCCAGCAGCCGCGCTAGCGGGAGTGTCGATGAGCAGTTCTTC
CASSRASGSVDEQFF
>TRBV7-2|.|TRBJ1-1|.
TGTGCCAGCAGCTTAGTCTGGGGGGAGAACGAAGCTTTCTTT
CASSLVWGENEAFF
>TRBV30|.|TRBJ1-4|.
TGTGCCTGGAGCCCGGGGGAGTTTGGCGGTGAAAAACTGTTTTTT
CAWSPGEFGGEKLFF
>TRBV2|.|TRBJ2-1|few
TGTGCCAGCAGCGCAGGGCTCACCTACAATGAGCAGTTCTTC
CASSAGLTYNEQFF
>TRBV4-2|TRBD2|TRBJ2-1|.
TGTGCCAGCAGCCAAGTGAGCGGGAGCACCAATGAGCAGTTCTTC
CASSQVSGSTNEQFF
>TRBV6-5|.|TRBJ1-2|.
TGTGCCAGCAGTTACGGGGCCCACAGTGGCTACACCTTC
CASSYGAHSGYTF
>TRBV6-5|.|TRBJ1-2|.
TGTGCCAGCATGAACAGTTTGGGCTATGGCTACACCTTC
CASMNSLGYGYTF
>TRBV19|.|TRBJ1-1|once
TGTGCCAGTAGCCCGAACTGGGCCACTGAAGCTTTCTTT
CASSPNWATEAFF
>TRBV6-5|.|TRBJ2-2|.
TGTGCCAGCAGTTACTATCGGGGGAACGGCGGGGAGCTGTTTTTT
CASSYYRGNGGELFF
>TRBV29-1|.|TRBJ2-7|.
TGCAGCGCCGGACAAGCCTACGAGCAGTACTTC
CSAGQAYEQYF
>TRBV19|TRBD1|TRBJ1-1|once
TGTGCCAGTAGTATCCCCAGGACAGGGGGCATCCAAGCTTTCTTT
CASSIPRTGGIQAFF
>TRBV5-5|TRBD1|TRBJ2-4|few
TGTGCCAGCAGCCCTGGGAACAGGGGAAACATTCAGTACTTC
CASSPGNRGNIQYF
>TRBV9|TRBD1|TRBJ2-5|.
TGTGCCAGCAGCGTAACCTATGGGAGACAGGGCCAAGAGACCCAGTACTTC
CASSVTYGRQGQETQYF
>TRBV5-1|TRBD1|TRBJ2-1|.
TGCGCCAGCACCCTGACAGGGGGCGAGTTTAATGAGCAGTTCTTC
CASTLTGGEFNEQFF
>TRBV7-2|.|TRBJ1-1|.
TGTGCCAGCAGCGCCAGGGATGGCACTGAAGCTTTCTTT
CASSARDGTEAFF
>TRBV27|TRBD2|TRBJ2-5|.
TGTGCCAGCAGTTTCGAGGGAGGGCCCGAGGAGACCCAGTACTTC
CASSFEGGPEETQYF